A selection of T cell receptor beta chains follows, all from one sample in a study of response to subunit inactivated influenza vaccine. Each CDR3 protein is one row after TCRdb ran MiXCR on the RT-PCR reads. The profile shows hundreds of thousands of distinct CDR3 sequences, 14% of them singletons. The sample here was PBMCs from blood, taken about 14 days before vaccination. All receptors come from a man aged 45-60 years who received an inactivated influenza vaccine. The CDR3 runs from the conserved cysteine through the conserved F or W. The D gene is left open where the match is weak. Clone size is given for some rows only: seen once, a few or many times, or a class if the clone is expanded.

CDR3aa	CDR3nt	abundance	v_gene	j_gene	d_gene
CASNRINEKLFF	TGTGCCAGCAACAGGATTAATGAAAAACTGTTTTTT	few	TRBV28	TRBJ1-4	NA
CSATRTDTQYF	TGCAGTGCCACCAGGACAGATACGCAGTATTTT	many	TRBV20-1	TRBJ2-3	NA
CASSRDGPYGYTF	TGTGCCAGCAGCCGGGACGGACCCTATGGCTACACCTTC	NA	TRBV5-6	TRBJ1-2	NA
CASTQGQSEAFF	TGCGCCAGCACTCAGGGACAGTCTGAAGCTTTCTTT	NA	TRBV5-1	TRBJ1-1	TRBD1
CASSPAVRFYEQYF	TGTGCCAGCAGTCCCGCGGTGAGATTCTACGAGCAGTACTTC	few	TRBV27	TRBJ2-7	NA
CASSYSGEQYF	TGTGCCAGCAGTTACTCAGGGGAGCAGTACTTC	many	TRBV6-2/TRBV6-3	TRBJ2-7	NA
CSGGLAGDSGELFF	TGCAGCGGAGGACTAGCGGGAGACTCCGGGGAGCTGTTTTTT	NA	TRBV29-1	TRBJ2-2	TRBD2
CASSYSKGDGEAFF	TGTGCCAGCAGTTACTCGAAGGGGGACGGTGAAGCTTTCTTT	NA	TRBV6-5	TRBJ1-1	NA
CASSPTYQPQETQYF	TGTGCCAGCTCACCTACTTACCAACCCCAAGAGACCCAGTACTTC	few	TRBV18	TRBJ2-5	NA
CSARGGVASNQPQHF	TGCAGTGCCAGGGGTGGGGTGGCGAGCAATCAGCCCCAGCATTTT	few	TRBV20-1	TRBJ1-5	NA
CASSVPRALIGNTEAFF	TGTGCCAGCAGTGTCCCGAGGGCGTTGATTGGGAACACTGAAGCTTTCTTT	NA	TRBV12-3/TRBV12-4	TRBJ1-1	NA
CASSPILGQTYYEQYF	TGTGCCAGCAGCCCTATCCTAGGACAGACTTACTACGAGCAGTACTTC	NA	TRBV5-5	TRBJ2-7	NA
CSARSPGQGTDTQYF	TGCAGTGCTAGATCACCGGGACAGGGCACAGATACGCAGTATTTT	few	TRBV20-1	TRBJ2-3	TRBD1
CASTPSGQETQYF	TGTGCCAGCACCCCTAGCGGCCAAGAGACCCAGTACTTC	NA	TRBV3-1	TRBJ2-5	TRBD2
CASKRTGRLEQYF	TGTGCCAGCAAGCGGACAGGCCGGCTCGAGCAGTACTTC	few	TRBV5-5	TRBJ2-7	TRBD1
CASSLRATQETQYF	TGTGCCAGCAGTTTGCGGGCCACGCAAGAGACCCAGTACTTC	few	TRBV12-3/TRBV12-4	TRBJ2-5	NA
CASSLGGRVDF	TGTGCCAGCAGCTTAGGGGGCAGGGTTGACTTC	NA	TRBV11-2	TRBJ2-4	NA
CSVDRAVTNYGYTF	TGCAGCGTTGATCGGGCGGTGACTAACTATGGCTACACCTTC	once	TRBV29-1	TRBJ1-2	NA
CASSPGDGSEKLFF	TGTGCCAGCAGCCCGGGGGACGGATCGGAAAAACTGTTTTTT	many	TRBV4-2	TRBJ1-4	NA
CASSQDRGLGELFF	TGCGCCAGCAGCCAAGATCGTGGCCTCGGGGAGCTGTTTTTT	few	TRBV4-3	TRBJ2-2	NA
CASSLVGMREQFF	TGTGCCAGCAGCTTAGTCGGGATGCGGGAGCAGTTCTTC	NA	TRBV11-2	TRBJ2-1	NA
CASSPSDRSETQYF	TGCGCCAGCAGCCCAAGTGACAGGTCAGAGACCCAGTACTTC	NA	TRBV5-1	TRBJ2-5	NA
CASQGTGQGEETQYF	TGTGCCAGTCAGGGAACGGGACAGGGAGAAGAGACCCAGTACTTC	few	TRBV19	TRBJ2-5	TRBD1
CASSLSGVERGNEQFF	TGTGCCAGCAGTTTATCGGGGGTAGAAAGGGGCAATGAGCAGTTCTTC	many	TRBV12-3/TRBV12-4	TRBJ2-1	NA
CASALGPSNEQFF	TGTGCCAGCGCTTTGGGACCAAGCAATGAGCAGTTCTTC	few	TRBV12-3/TRBV12-4	TRBJ2-1	NA
CASSLKWQGWEQYF	TGCGCCAGCAGCCTAAAATGGCAGGGCTGGGAGCAGTACTTC	few	TRBV4-1	TRBJ2-7	NA
CASSLLPGNTGELFF	TGTGCCAGCAGCTTATTGCCGGGGAACACCGGGGAGCTGTTTTTT	few	TRBV7-2	TRBJ2-2	NA
CASRLGQGNTEAFF	TGTGCCAGCAGACTAGGACAGGGTAACACTGAAGCTTTCTTT	many	TRBV6-1	TRBJ1-1	TRBD1
CASSLKGLDYNEQFF	TGTGCCAGCAGTTTGAAGGGACTAGATTACAATGAGCAGTTCTTC	few	TRBV5-5	TRBJ2-1	TRBD2
CASSQARHSKNIQYF	TGTGCCAGCAGCCAAGCGCGACACTCCAAAAACATTCAGTACTTC	few	TRBV3-1	TRBJ2-4	NA
CASSQDWRQGYSPLHF	TGCGCCAGCAGCCAAGATTGGAGACAGGGTTATTCACCCCTCCACTTT	NA	TRBV4-3	TRBJ1-6	TRBD1
CASSQEAVAYTDTQYF	TGTGCCAGCAGCCAAGAAGCGGTGGCTTACACAGATACGCAGTATTTT	NA	TRBV4-2	TRBJ2-3	NA
CASSWPLRGMGVGELFF	TGTGCCAGCAGTTGGCCTCTGCGCGGGATGGGGGTCGGGGAGCTGTTTTTT	NA	TRBV28	TRBJ2-2	NA
CASSQMTSGSDEQFF	TGTGCCAGCAGCCAGATGACTAGCGGGAGCGATGAGCAGTTCTTC	few	TRBV14	TRBJ2-1	TRBD2
CASSFGSSPLF	TGTGCCAGCAGTTTCGGGTCTAGCCCGCTCTTC	NA	TRBV28	TRBJ2-1	NA
CASMSGGYEQYF	TGTGCCAGCATGTCCGGGGGCTACGAGCAGTACTTC	NA	TRBV5-6	TRBJ2-7	NA
CASSLWAGINEKLFF	TGTGCCAGCAGTTTATGGGCAGGGATTAATGAAAAACTGTTTTTT	NA	TRBV27	TRBJ1-4	NA
CASRRRDPDTQYF	TGTGCCAGCCGTAGGAGGGATCCAGATACGCAGTATTTT	few	TRBV11-2	TRBJ2-3	NA
CSVRRDPTDTQYF	TGCAGCGTTCGGCGGGACCCCACAGATACGCAGTATTTT	NA	TRBV29-1	TRBJ2-3	NA
CASEVGGTEAFF	TGTGCCAGTGAGGTTGGTGGCACTGAAGCTTTCTTT	NA	TRBV2	TRBJ1-1	NA